The rows below give T cell receptor beta chains drawn from one sample of a study of blood T cell repertoires in COVID-19. Assay used: immunoSEQ multiplex PCR; TCRdb lists only in-frame clones, some missing. This sample has fewer than 450,000 clones, with 88% found just once. Sequences were obtained from PBMCs or T cells enriched from blood (not recorded which). The receptors come from a woman in her thirties or forties with acute COVID-19. The CDR3 runs from the conserved cysteine through the conserved F or W. A D gene is named only where the DNA matches it firmly. The listing skips clone size in some rows; elsewhere it reads once, few, many or a size class.

j_call,d_call,clone_size,v_call,cdr3_aa,cdr3_nt
TRBJ1-2,.,once,TRBV4-1,CASSRGGDGYTF,TGCGCCAGCAGCCGGGGGGGCGATGGCTACACCTTC
TRBJ1-3,.,.,TRBV6-5,CASSYGQGFTIYF,TGTGCCAGCAGTTACGGTCAGGGGTTCACCATATATTTT
TRBJ1-4,.,.,TRBV6-1,CASSENWFEKLFF,TGTGCCAGCAGTGAAAACTGGTTTGAAAAACTGTTTTTT
TRBJ1-2,TRBD1,.,TRBV7-8,CASSRQGAYYGYTF,TGTGCCAGCAGCAGACAGGGGGCGTACTATGGCTACACCTTC
TRBJ2-5,TRBD1,once,TRBV19,CASSSPRGLGETQYF,TGTGCCAGTAGTAGTCCCAGGGGGCTTGGAGAGACCCAGTACTTC
TRBJ1-2,TRBD1,.,TRBV5-1,CASSERGTGIYGYTF,TGCGCCAGCAGCGAGCGCGGGACAGGGATCTATGGCTACACCTTC
TRBJ1-2,.,.,TRBV5-1,CASSLAVGRLNPNYGYTF,TGCGCCAGCAGCTTGGCCGTCGGCCGACTAAACCCCAACTATGGCTACACCTTC
TRBJ1-1,TRBD1,.,TRBV30,CAWSSLQGAANTEAFF,TGTGCCTGGAGTTCCCTACAGGGGGCGGCCAACACTGAAGCTTTCTTT
TRBJ1-5,.,.,TRBV6-5,CASSRGSADQPQHF,TGTGCCAGCAGTAGGGGGTCAGCAGATCAGCCCCAGCATTTT
TRBJ2-2,.,once,TRBV6-5,CASNRALWTGELFF,TGTGCCAGCAACAGGGCACTGTGGACCGGGGAGCTGTTTTTT
TRBJ1-1,TRBD1,.,TRBV5-6,CASSSGTGVGTEAFF,TGTGCCAGCAGCTCCGGGACAGGGGTAGGTACTGAAGCTTTCTTT
TRBJ1-1,.,.,TRBV24-1,CATRDTGSSRAFF,TGTGCCACCAGAGATACAGGGAGTTCGCGAGCTTTCTTT
TRBJ1-2,.,.,TRBV5-5,CASSLVPGQPYGYTF,TGTGCCAGCAGCTTGGTGCCGGGACAACCCTATGGCTACACCTTC
TRBJ2-5,TRBD1,.,TRBV29-1,CSIHEGQGIETQYF,TGCAGCATCCATGAGGGACAGGGAATAGAGACCCAGTACTTC
TRBJ2-5,.,.,TRBV7-9,CASSFRTDWAYQETQYF,TGTGCCAGCAGCTTCCGGACAGACTGGGCTTACCAAGAGACCCAGTACTTC
TRBJ2-1,.,few,TRBV7-2,CASSLGLTNEQFF,TGTGCCAGCAGCCTTGGACTAACCAATGAGCAGTTCTTC
TRBJ2-7,TRBD1,.,TRBV24-1,CATRDRVGEQYF,TGTGCCACCAGGGACAGGGTGGGGGAGCAGTACTTC
TRBJ1-4,TRBD1,.,TRBV30,CAWERKTGNEKLFF,TGTGCCTGGGAAAGAAAGACAGGGAACGAAAAACTGTTTTTT
TRBJ1-2,TRBD1,.,TRBV9,CASSAQRDSRLGYTF,TGTGCCAGCAGCGCCCAAAGGGACAGCCGCCTGGGCTACACCTTC
TRBJ1-5,TRBD1,.,TRBV30,CACDRENNQPQHF,TGTGCCTGCGACAGGGAGAACAATCAGCCCCAGCATTTT
TRBJ1-5,.,.,TRBV19,CASGEYSNQPQHF,TGTGCCAGTGGGGAGTATAGCAATCAGCCCCAGCATTTT
TRBJ2-7,TRBD1,.,TRBV5-1,CASSLEAGGYYEQYF,TGCGCCAGCAGCTTGGAGGCAGGGGGCTACTACGAGCAGTACTTC
TRBJ2-7,.,few,TRBV5-1,CASSFSVAYEQYF,TGCGCCAGCAGCTTTAGTGTTGCCTACGAGCAGTACTTC
TRBJ1-5,TRBD1,.,TRBV2,CASRSTGVVQPQHF,TGTGCCAGCAGATCTACAGGGGTGGTTCAGCCCCAGCATTTT
TRBJ1-3,.,.,TRBV7-9,CASSPDRFGNTIYF,TGTGCCAGCAGCCCCGACAGGTTTGGAAACACCATATATTTT
TRBJ1-6,TRBD1,once,TRBV7-6,CASSLRDRGAYNSPLHF,TGTGCCAGCAGCCTCCGGGACAGGGGCGCCTATAATTCACCCCTCCACTTT
TRBJ1-2,.,.,TRBV5-1,CASSLGPYGYTF,TGCGCCAGCAGCTTGGGGCCCTATGGCTACACCTTC
TRBJ2-3,TRBD2,once,TRBV3-1/TRBV3-2,CASSHPTSGGGSTDTQYF,TGTGCCAGCAGCCACCCGACTAGCGGGGGGGGGAGCACAGATACGCAGTATTTT
TRBJ2-3,TRBD1,.,TRBV5-8,CASSLQGAADTQYF,TGTGCCAGCAGCTTACAGGGGGCGGCAGATACGCAGTATTTT
TRBJ2-3,TRBD2,.,TRBV27,CASSPGGDTQYF,TGTGCCAGCAGCCCGGGGGGGGATACGCAGTATTTT
TRBJ1-5,TRBD1,.,TRBV3-1/TRBV3-2,CASSQDTGDQPQHF,TGTGCCAGCAGCCAAGATACAGGGGATCAGCCCCAGCATTTT
TRBJ1-2,.,.,TRBV7-9,CASSLGQTNYGYTF,TGTGCCAGCAGCTTAGGACAGACGAACTATGGCTACACCTTC
TRBJ2-1,TRBD1,.,TRBV10-3,CAITPGQGKNEQFF,TGTGCCATCACACCGGGACAGGGGAAAAATGAGCAGTTCTTC
TRBJ1-6,.,.,TRBV5-4,CASSLAGSSYNSPLHF,TGTGCCAGCAGCTTGGCAGGGTCGTCCTATAATTCACCCCTCCACTTT
TRBJ2-1,TRBD2,few,TRBV9,CASSESGGYSGEQFF,TGTGCCAGCAGCGAGAGCGGGGGCTACAGTGGTGAGCAGTTCTTC
TRBJ1-2,TRBD1,.,TRBV29-1,CSAQGQGYGYTF,TGCAGCGCCCAGGGACAGGGCTATGGCTACACCTTC
TRBJ2-1,TRBD2,.,TRBV7-9,CASSLTGLAGERSYNEQFF,TGTGCCAGCAGCTTAACGGGACTAGCGGGGGAGCGCTCCTACAATGAGCAGTTCTTC
TRBJ1-6,.,.,TRBV2,CASSETVGGGSPLHF,TGTGCCAGCAGTGAAACGGTCGGGGGGGGTTCACCCCTCCACTTT
TRBJ1-1,.,.,TRBV10-3,CATRTDSTEAFF,TGTGCCACCCGGACAGACAGCACTGAAGCTTTCTTT
TRBJ2-2,TRBD2,once,TRBV30,CAWNWRGLGELFF,TGTGCCTGGAACTGGCGGGGGTTGGGGGAGCTGTTTTTT
TRBJ1-5,TRBD1,.,TRBV19,CASSPQTGGGNQPQHF,TGTGCCAGTAGTCCACAGACAGGGGGAGGCAATCAGCCCCAGCATTTT
TRBJ2-2,TRBD2,.,TRBV19,CASSIAGGPAGELFF,TGTGCCAGTAGTATAGCGGGGGGGCCAGCCGGGGAGCTGTTTTTT
TRBJ2-1,TRBD1,.,TRBV5-6,CASSSNRDRAYNEQFF,TGTGCCAGCAGCTCCAACCGGGACAGGGCCTACAATGAGCAGTTCTTC
TRBJ2-2,TRBD2,.,TRBV6-5,CAGITGGIGTGELFF,TGTGCCGGCATAACGGGGGGTATCGGGACCGGGGAGCTGTTTTTT
TRBJ2-5,.,.,TRBV7-9,CASSLGGTAQETQYF,TGTGCCAGCAGCTTAGGCGGGACAGCCCAAGAGACCCAGTACTTC
TRBJ2-3,TRBD2,.,TRBV10-3,CAITPGLPTDTQYF,TGTGCCATCACCCCGGGACTACCCACAGATACGCAGTATTTT
TRBJ1-1,.,.,TRBV19,CASGGAFF,TGTGCAAGTGGGGGCGCTTTCTTT
TRBJ2-2,.,.,TRBV24-1,CATSDVGGRANTGELFF,TGTGCCACCAGTGATGTCGGCGGTCGCGCGAACACCGGGGAGCTGTTTTTT
TRBJ1-2,TRBD1,.,TRBV19,CASSSQGAAGGYTF,TGTGCCAGTAGTTCACAGGGGGCGGCGGGCGGCTACACCTTC
TRBJ1-2,.,.,TRBV18,CASSLRESAWGDDGYTF,TGTGCCAGCTCACTAAGGGAGTCAGCCTGGGGGGATGATGGCTACACCTTC
TRBJ1-1,.,.,TRBV5-1,CASSSGTQNTEAFF,TGCGCCAGCAGCTCCGGGACACAGAACACTGAAGCTTTCTTT
TRBJ2-5,.,.,TRBV7-8,CASSQRGLNSQETQYF,TGTGCCAGCAGCCAGAGGGGGTTAAACAGCCAAGAGACCCAGTACTTC
TRBJ1-5,.,.,TRBV4-1,CASSQVLGGSNQPQHF,TGCGCCAGCAGCCAAGTTCTGGGAGGCAGCAATCAGCCCCAGCATTTT
TRBJ2-2,TRBD1,.,TRBV9,CASSVELRTGNTGELFF,TGTGCCAGCAGCGTAGAACTGAGGACAGGAAACACCGGGGAGCTGTTTTTT
TRBJ2-2,TRBD2,.,TRBV27,CASSLVAGGLVGELFF,TGTGCCAGCAGTTTAGTAGCGGGGGGTTTAGTCGGGGAGCTGTTTTTT
TRBJ2-5,TRBD2,.,TRBV2,CATHLAGGSETQYF,TGTGCCACCCACCTGGCGGGGGGGTCGGAGACCCAGTACTTC
TRBJ1-2,.,.,TRBV3-1/TRBV3-2,CASSQKPAGRGYTF,TGTGCCAGCAGCCAAAAGCCGGCAGGTCGGGGCTACACCTTC